This entry describes one T cell receptor (beta chain). These data originate in a study of blood T cell repertoires in COVID-19. Study summary: COVID-19 samples from acute and convalescent phases originated in the United States, Italy and Spain. T cells, B-cell-depleted T cells, or PBMCs supplied cDNA or gDNA.

Original processing notes: Counts of nucleated cells, estimated from reference gene primer amplification, were obtained. Data came from immunoSEQ multiplex PCR; TCRdb stores just in-frame clones and leaves some out. Clonal size and the V and J genes are those of that table, whereas D and trimming came from the DNA. Among 350,000 to 450,000 clones, 70% to 90% were seen once, and the ten largest hold 2.3%. This CDR3 contains 14 residues. The V and J ends lost 5 bases and 7 bases respectively, with 12 bases between them. Germline-derived CDR1 and CDR2 are MDHEN and SYDVKM. This TCR was sampled from a woman aged 55-69 years with COVID-19, enrolled during active disease. The chain is built from TRBV28 and TRBJ1-6; possibly TRBD1 for D (5 bases). Sequencing was done on a sample of peripheral blood. The CDR3, as DNA: TGTGCCAGCAGTCTCCCCAGACAGAATTCACCCCTCCACTTT. This sequence encodes CASSLPRQNSPLHF.